These T cell receptor beta chains were read from a single sample in a study of blood T cell repertoires in COVID-19. Produced via immunoSEQ multiplex PCR; TCRdb's table is partial and in-frame only. The sample includes more than 95,000 clones, just over 90% of them seen just once. The material sequenced was peripheral blood. These receptors were taken from a man aged 55 to 69 with acute or convalescent COVID-19. The CDR3 runs from the conserved cysteine through the conserved F or W. D genes are given only for firm matches. A clone size is listed for some rows: how often the clone was seen (once, few, many), or a class if it is expanded.

v_call: TRBV7-8; clone_size: NA; j_call: TRBJ2-3; d_call: TRBD1; cdr3_aa: CASRQGQGRDTQYF; cdr3_nt: TGTGCCAGCAGACAAGGACAGGGTAGAGATACGCAGTATTTT
v_call: TRBV28; clone_size: NA; j_call: TRBJ1-5; d_call: NA; cdr3_aa: CASSLLGVDNQPQHF; cdr3_nt: TGTGCCAGCAGTTTACTCGGGGTCGACAATCAGCCCCAGCATTTT
v_call: TRBV28; clone_size: NA; j_call: TRBJ1-2; d_call: NA; cdr3_aa: CASSLDHRDSGYTF; cdr3_nt: TGTGCCAGCAGTTTGGATCACAGGGATAGTGGCTACACCTTC
v_call: TRBV4-1; clone_size: NA; j_call: TRBJ1-1; d_call: NA; cdr3_aa: CASSPRSGTEAFF; cdr3_nt: TGCGCCAGCAGCCCGAGAAGTGGCACTGAAGCTTTCTTT
v_call: TRBV19; clone_size: NA; j_call: TRBJ1-3; d_call: NA; cdr3_aa: CASSFFTGNTIYF; cdr3_nt: TGTGCCAGTAGTTTTTTCACTGGAAACACCATATATTTT
v_call: TRBV6-5; clone_size: NA; j_call: TRBJ1-2; d_call: NA; cdr3_aa: CASMEDGYTF; cdr3_nt: TGTGCCAGCATGGAGGATGGCTACACCTTC
v_call: TRBV19; clone_size: NA; j_call: TRBJ1-5; d_call: NA; cdr3_aa: CASHGGGGVNQPQHF; cdr3_nt: TGTGCCAGTCACGGGGGAGGGGGGGTTAATCAGCCCCAGCATTTT
v_call: TRBV19; clone_size: once; j_call: TRBJ1-3; d_call: TRBD1; cdr3_aa: CATGKGQLFGNTIYF; cdr3_nt: TGTGCGACGGGGAAGGGACAGCTATTTGGAAACACCATATATTTT
v_call: TRBV2; clone_size: NA; j_call: TRBJ2-2; d_call: NA; cdr3_aa: CASKKGALGTGELFF; cdr3_nt: TGTGCCAGCAAGAAAGGGGCCTTGGGCACCGGGGAGCTGTTTTTT
v_call: TRBV5-1; clone_size: NA; j_call: TRBJ2-5; d_call: NA; cdr3_aa: CASSRTQAPQETQYF; cdr3_nt: TGCGCCAGCAGCCGCACACAGGCCCCGCAAGAGACCCAGTACTTC
v_call: TRBV6-5; clone_size: NA; j_call: TRBJ2-7; d_call: NA; cdr3_aa: CASGPQKYEQYF; cdr3_nt: TGTGCCAGCGGCCCGCAGAAATACGAGCAGTACTTC
v_call: TRBV10-2; clone_size: NA; j_call: TRBJ1-4; d_call: NA; cdr3_aa: CASSEGGDNEKLFF; cdr3_nt: TGCGCCAGCAGTGAAGGAGGGGATAATGAAAAACTGTTTTTT
v_call: TRBV19; clone_size: NA; j_call: TRBJ2-5; d_call: NA; cdr3_aa: CASSIMSGPGTQYF; cdr3_nt: TGTGCCAGTAGTATTATGTCTGGTCCAGGGACCCAGTACTTC
v_call: TRBV18; clone_size: once; j_call: TRBJ1-1; d_call: NA; cdr3_aa: CATLLDTEAFF; cdr3_nt: TGTGCCACCCTCCTCGACACTGAAGCTTTCTTT
v_call: TRBV6-6; clone_size: NA; j_call: TRBJ1-1; d_call: NA; cdr3_aa: CASSSDRNGQYEAFF; cdr3_nt: TGTGCCAGCAGTTCCGATCGAAACGGACAGTATGAAGCTTTCTTT
v_call: TRBV6-5; clone_size: once; j_call: TRBJ1-2; d_call: NA; cdr3_aa: CASSYAGGYGYTF; cdr3_nt: TGTGCCAGCAGCTACGCCGGAGGGTATGGCTACACCTTC
v_call: TRBV12-5; clone_size: NA; j_call: TRBJ1-6; d_call: TRBD1; cdr3_aa: CASGLANRGSSPLHF; cdr3_nt: TGTGCTAGTGGTTTGGCAAACAGGGGGAGTTCACCCCTCCACTTT
v_call: TRBV15; clone_size: NA; j_call: TRBJ1-1; d_call: NA; cdr3_aa: CATSRVGGGTEAFF; cdr3_nt: TGTGCCACCAGCAGAGTGGGGGGGGGCACTGAAGCTTTCTTT
v_call: TRBV3-1/TRBV3-2; clone_size: NA; j_call: TRBJ1-2; d_call: TRBD1; cdr3_aa: CASSQGDREVMSYTF; cdr3_nt: TGTGCCAGCAGCCAAGGTGACAGGGAGGTAATGAGCTACACCTTC
v_call: TRBV7-9; clone_size: NA; j_call: TRBJ2-2; d_call: NA; cdr3_aa: CASSPHRANTGELFF; cdr3_nt: TGTGCCAGCAGCCCCCACAGGGCGAACACCGGGGAGCTGTTTTTT
v_call: TRBV10-3; clone_size: NA; j_call: TRBJ1-2; d_call: NA; cdr3_aa: CAISESLRVQEAYGYTF; cdr3_nt: TGTGCCATCAGTGAAAGCCTGAGGGTCCAGGAGGCCTATGGCTACACCTTC
v_call: TRBV11-2; clone_size: NA; j_call: TRBJ2-1; d_call: TRBD2; cdr3_aa: CASAGTSGSSGWPFF; cdr3_nt: TGTGCCAGCGCCGGGACTAGCGGGTCTTCGGGTTGGCCGTTCTTC
v_call: TRBV2; clone_size: once; j_call: TRBJ1-1; d_call: NA; cdr3_aa: CASKEGTWDSFF; cdr3_nt: TGTGCCAGCAAGGAGGGGACTTGGGATTCTTTCTTT
v_call: TRBV5-1; clone_size: NA; j_call: TRBJ2-6; d_call: NA; cdr3_aa: CASSLVTASSGANVLTF; cdr3_nt: TGCGCCAGCAGCTTGGTGACAGCCAGCTCTGGGGCCAACGTCCTGACTTTC
v_call: TRBV6-4; clone_size: NA; j_call: TRBJ1-2; d_call: TRBD1; cdr3_aa: CASSASGQPTGGYTF; cdr3_nt: TGTGCCAGCAGTGCCTCGGGACAGCCCACTGGTGGCTACACCTTC
v_call: TRBV25-1; clone_size: NA; j_call: TRBJ1-2; d_call: TRBD1; cdr3_aa: CASSEMGQLYGYTF; cdr3_nt: TGTGCCAGCAGTGAAATGGGACAGCTCTATGGCTACACCTTC
v_call: TRBV5-1; clone_size: NA; j_call: TRBJ1-4; d_call: NA; cdr3_aa: CASSQDRLRGGDEKLFF; cdr3_nt: TGCGCCAGCAGCCAAGACAGGCTTCGAGGTGGGGATGAAAAACTGTTTTTT
v_call: TRBV5-1; clone_size: NA; j_call: TRBJ2-2; d_call: TRBD1; cdr3_aa: CASSPIPFSRTGSNTGELFF; cdr3_nt: TGCGCCAGCAGCCCCATACCTTTCTCTAGGACAGGGTCCAACACCGGGGAGCTGTTTTTT
v_call: TRBV7-9; clone_size: NA; j_call: TRBJ2-5; d_call: TRBD1; cdr3_aa: CASRSTGEDQETQYF; cdr3_nt: TGTGCCAGCAGATCAACAGGGGAAGACCAAGAGACCCAGTACTTC
v_call: TRBV6-5; clone_size: NA; j_call: TRBJ2-5; d_call: TRBD2; cdr3_aa: CASRQTSGGETQYF; cdr3_nt: TGTGCCAGCAGGCAGACTAGCGGGGGTGAGACCCAATACTTC
v_call: TRBV9; clone_size: NA; j_call: TRBJ2-1; d_call: NA; cdr3_aa: CASSVMSAGVANEQFF; cdr3_nt: TGTGCCAGCAGCGTAATGTCGGCAGGCGTAGCGAATGAGCAGTTCTTC
v_call: TRBV7-8; clone_size: NA; j_call: TRBJ1-1; d_call: TRBD1; cdr3_aa: CASSNDRGVPEAFF; cdr3_nt: TGTGCCAGCAGCAACGACAGGGGAGTACCTGAAGCTTTCTTT
v_call: TRBV4-2; clone_size: once; j_call: TRBJ2-2; d_call: NA; cdr3_aa: CASSPPVGIHLGGPNTGELFF; cdr3_nt: TGTGCCAGCAGCCCGCCCGTAGGTATACACCTCGGGGGGCCGAACACCGGGGAGCTGTTTTTT
v_call: TRBV3-1/TRBV3-2; clone_size: NA; j_call: TRBJ1-4; d_call: TRBD1; cdr3_aa: CASSPTQTGVGANEKLFF; cdr3_nt: TGTGCCAGCAGCCCCACTCAGACAGGGGTGGGAGCTAATGAAAAACTGTTTTTT
v_call: TRBV7-9; clone_size: NA; j_call: TRBJ1-6; d_call: NA; cdr3_aa: CASSLTRGSISPLHF; cdr3_nt: TGTGCCAGCAGCTTAACCCGGGGATCAATTTCACCCCTCCACTTT
v_call: TRBV2; clone_size: NA; j_call: TRBJ1-6; d_call: TRBD1; cdr3_aa: CASSDRQGTNSPLHF; cdr3_nt: TGTGCCAGCAGTGACCGACAGGGGACGAATTCACCCCTCCACTTT
v_call: TRBV6-5; clone_size: NA; j_call: TRBJ1-3; d_call: NA; cdr3_aa: CASSYSRGPSGNTIYF; cdr3_nt: TGTGCCAGCAGTTACTCTCGAGGCCCCTCTGGAAACACCATATATTTT
v_call: TRBV5-1; clone_size: NA; j_call: TRBJ2-2; d_call: NA; cdr3_aa: CASSLQGELFF; cdr3_nt: TGCGCCAGCAGCTTGCAAGGGGAGCTGTTTTTT
v_call: TRBV6-5; clone_size: NA; j_call: TRBJ1-2; d_call: TRBD1; cdr3_aa: CASSIYRGDYGYTF; cdr3_nt: TGTGCCAGCAGTATCTACAGGGGAGACTATGGCTACACCTTC
v_call: TRBV5-8; clone_size: NA; j_call: TRBJ1-1; d_call: NA; cdr3_aa: CASSLLRNTEAFF; cdr3_nt: TGTGCCAGCAGCCTTCTTAGGAACACTGAAGCTTTCTTT
v_call: TRBV6-5; clone_size: NA; j_call: TRBJ2-1; d_call: TRBD2; cdr3_aa: CASRGLAGGYNEQFF; cdr3_nt: TGTGCCAGCAGAGGACTAGCGGGGGGGTACAATGAGCAGTTCTTC
v_call: TRBV29-1; clone_size: NA; j_call: TRBJ1-5; d_call: NA; cdr3_aa: CSAGGAAGSNQPQHF; cdr3_nt: TGCAGCGCCGGAGGGGCAGCCGGTAGCAATCAGCCCCAGCATTTT
v_call: TRBV19; clone_size: NA; j_call: TRBJ1-4; d_call: TRBD1; cdr3_aa: CASSAPGQAGEKLFF; cdr3_nt: TGTGCCAGTAGTGCCCCGGGACAGGCGGGGGAAAAACTGTTTTTT
v_call: TRBV18; clone_size: NA; j_call: TRBJ1-3; d_call: TRBD1; cdr3_aa: CASLSGTGGSSGNTIYF; cdr3_nt: TGTGCCAGCCTATCCGGGACAGGGGGTTCCTCTGGAAACACCATATATTTT
v_call: TRBV6-5; clone_size: NA; j_call: TRBJ2-5; d_call: NA; cdr3_aa: CASSYSWGEEETQYF; cdr3_nt: TGTGCCAGCAGTTACTCTTGGGGAGAAGAAGAGACCCAGTACTTC
v_call: TRBV7-9; clone_size: NA; j_call: TRBJ2-1; d_call: NA; cdr3_aa: CASGPLDWNEQFF; cdr3_nt: TGTGCCAGCGGGCCCTTAGATTGGAATGAGCAGTTCTTC
v_call: TRBV7-8; clone_size: few; j_call: TRBJ2-1; d_call: TRBD1; cdr3_aa: CASSSRLRTSGQGSYNEQFF; cdr3_nt: TGTGCCAGCAGCTCAAGACTTAGGACCTCCGGACAGGGCTCCTACAATGAGCAGTTCTTC
v_call: TRBV4-1; clone_size: once; j_call: TRBJ1-1; d_call: NA; cdr3_aa: CASSQGAGRVDTEAFF; cdr3_nt: TGCGCCAGCAGCCAAGGGGCAGGGAGGGTTGACACTGAAGCTTTCTTT
v_call: TRBV18; clone_size: once; j_call: TRBJ1-2; d_call: NA; cdr3_aa: CASSDTSGGYTF; cdr3_nt: TGTGCCAGCTCCGACACATCTGGGGGCTACACCTTC
v_call: TRBV10-2; clone_size: NA; j_call: TRBJ1-1; d_call: NA; cdr3_aa: CASSGQGRNTEAFF; cdr3_nt: TGCGCCAGCAGTGGGCAGGGTAGGAACACTGAAGCTTTCTTT
v_call: TRBV10-1; clone_size: NA; j_call: TRBJ1-2; d_call: NA; cdr3_aa: CASSEVGWGPRNYGYTF; cdr3_nt: TGCGCCAGCAGTGAAGTAGGCTGGGGCCCCCGGAACTATGGCTACACCTTC
v_call: TRBV15; clone_size: NA; j_call: TRBJ1-1; d_call: NA; cdr3_aa: CATSIWGGNTEAFF; cdr3_nt: TGTGCCACCAGCATATGGGGAGGAAACACTGAAGCTTTCTTT
v_call: TRBV4-1; clone_size: NA; j_call: TRBJ2-5; d_call: TRBD2; cdr3_aa: CASSQVGLVQETQYF; cdr3_nt: TGCGCCAGCAGCCAAGTGGGACTAGTCCAAGAGACCCAGTACTTC
v_call: TRBV7-2; clone_size: NA; j_call: TRBJ2-3; d_call: NA; cdr3_aa: CASSLGVDTQYF; cdr3_nt: TGTGCCAGCAGCTTAGGCGTAGATACGCAGTATTTT
v_call: TRBV18; clone_size: NA; j_call: TRBJ2-3; d_call: TRBD2; cdr3_aa: CASSPMRSSGGAGDTQYF; cdr3_nt: TGTGCCAGCTCACCAATGCGGTCTAGCGGGGGGGCCGGAGATACGCAGTATTTT
v_call: TRBV12-3/TRBV12-4; clone_size: NA; j_call: TRBJ1-2; d_call: TRBD1; cdr3_aa: CAARGSRGGYTF; cdr3_nt: TGTGCCGCCAGGGGGAGTAGGGGTGGCTACACCTTC
v_call: TRBV27; clone_size: NA; j_call: TRBJ1-6; d_call: NA; cdr3_aa: CASSLKGLGGSPLHF; cdr3_nt: TGTGCCAGCAGTTTAAAGGGGCTCGGGGGTTCACCCCTCCACTTT
v_call: TRBV30; clone_size: NA; j_call: TRBJ1-4; d_call: TRBD1; cdr3_aa: CAWRYSQGERLTNEKLFF; cdr3_nt: TGTGCCTGGAGATATTCTCAGGGGGAAAGATTAACTAATGAAAAACTGTTTTTT
v_call: TRBV7-2; clone_size: NA; j_call: TRBJ2-3; d_call: TRBD2; cdr3_aa: CASSLASGGASDTQYF; cdr3_nt: TGTGCCAGCAGCTTAGCCAGCGGGGGGGCTTCAGATACGCAGTATTTT